Sequencing of this T cell receptor (beta chain) was carried out in a study of T cells in Graves' hyperthyroidism and ophthalmopathy. Study observations and caveats: By a 13 V-J model, ophthalmopathy was set apart from stable hyperthyroidism. Blood also contained most expanded thyroid clonotypes above 0.001.

Amplified TCR beta CDR3 regions came from RNA transcripts. Researchers ran a first-round RT-PCR on the TCR CDR3 using the HTBI primer set. TCRdb redid the calling of the multiplex PCR reads with MiXCR, one entry per CDR3 protein. The table has hundreds of thousands of distinct CDR3 sequences, 12% to 15% seen once. In its sample, this clonotype was seen many times. Its target is not known. This CDR3 contains 14 residues. V lost 6 bases and J lost 3; bases outside the gene matches: 6. Germline-derived CDR1 and CDR2 are MNHNS and SASEGT. Roughly 9.1 ml of fresh peripheral blood supplied the PBMCs. V is TRBV6-1 and J is TRBJ1-2, with 8 bases identical to TRBD1. This receptor was identified in a young woman with Graves' hyperthyroidism. Material: blood. The CDR3 protein is CASSRDRMYYGYTF. In DNA, the CDR3 is TGTGCCAGCAGCCGGGACAGGATGTACTATGGCTACACCTTC.